The sequence of this T cell receptor (beta chain) was determined in a study of synovial regulatory T cells in juvenile arthritis. The overall study: One patient received methotrexate plus infliximab; one lacked treatment information.

Per germline, CDR1 MDHEN and CDR2 SYDVKM. There are 15 residues in the CDR3. No DNA is recorded. TCRdb keeps only in-frame clones here, not all; method: immunoSEQ multiplex PCR. Its table lists around 9,500 clones. Overall study results and limits: iaTreg TCR repertoires were largely private across patients and partially overlapped synovial Teff and blood CPL. CDR3 overlap with synovial Tregs was higher for iaTregs than other blood Tregs.

With regard to this clone: Antigen unknown.

Patients were aged median around 12 years with disease lasting median 7 years. The sample was Treg cells from blood. Subset in this sample: remaining (HLA-DR-negative) circulating blood Treg cells. The chain employs TRBV28 and TRBJ2-1; there is no DNA to check the TCRdb D call of TRBD2. The source is a donor aged 2-30 years with juvenile idiopathic arthritis. CDR3 sequence reads: CASSRGAGRFGEQFF.